One and the same sample provided the 21 T cell receptor beta chains below, sequenced in a study of blood T cell repertoires in COVID-19. TCRdb's table, derived via immunoSEQ multiplex PCR, lists solely in-frame clones and lacks some. The sample carries 250,000 or so clones, around 81% recorded once. Sequencing was carried out using peripheral blood. These receptors were obtained from a woman in her sixties with active or convalescent COVID-19.

This clone appeared once. The rearrangement uses TRBV5-4 and TRBJ2-3; 12 nucleotides agree with TRBD2. This CDR3 region has 16 residues. Germline-derived CDR1 and CDR2 are SGHNT and YYREEE (reference sequence). J gave up 1 base and V 4 bases, and 4 bases lay outside the gene matches. The CDR3 DNA reads as TGTGCCAGCAGCGCGAGACTAGCGGGGGGCACAGATACGCAGTATTTT. Amino acid sequence: CASSARLAGGTDTQYF.

This chain connects TRBV15 to TRBJ2-3; unclear D gene. CDR1 and CDR2 from the germline V gene are LNHNV and YYDKDF (reference sequence). This CDR3 has 12 residues. The V end was cut by 1 base, the J end by 11 bases, with 10 bases between. The CDR3 region has the DNA TGTGCCACCAGCAGAGGAATATCGGTGCAGTATTTT. The encoded protein is CATSRGISVQYF.

The chain combines TRBV5-4 with TRBJ1-4; 9 positions agree with TRBD1. Germline trimming cut 4 bases from V and 4 bases from J; bases unmatched to any gene: 5. The germline gives CDR1 SGHNT, CDR2 YYREEE (reference sequence). The CDR3 has 15 amino acids. The CDR3 here is CASSGGTGSNEKLFF. Written as DNA, the CDR3 is TGTGCCAGCAGCGGAGGGACAGGGAGTAATGAAAAACTGTTTTTT.

The rearrangement links TRBV5-4 to TRBJ2-7, with a weak D call TRBD1 (5 bases). Trimming pared 0 bases from V and 2 bases from J, leaving 9 bases between. Germline lookup yields CDR1 SGHNT and CDR2 YYREEE (reference sequence). This CDR3 has 14 amino acids. The CDR3 sequence: CASSLGGQTYEQYV. The CDR3 DNA reads TGTGCCAGCAGCTTGGGGGGCCAGACCTACGAGCAGTACGTC.

The J gene is TRBJ1-2, the V gene TRBV5-1; possible D gene TRBD1, 6 bases. Germline loops: CDR1 SGHRS, CDR2 YFSETQ. The CDR3 has 18 residues. Trimming removed 1 base from V and 4 bases from J, with 23 bases in between. The DNA of the CDR3 is TGCGCCAGCAGCTTGTCCGGGACACGGAGCATTCTGGTCTATGGCTACACCTTC. Its translation: CASSLSGTRSILVYGYTF.

The genes are TRBV19 and TRBJ1-4; tentative D call: TRBD1 (5 bases). This CDR3 region has 14 residues. Between the trimmed V and J ends, which lost 3 bases and 4 bases, there was a span of 9 bases. CDR1 and CDR2 from the germline V gene are LNHDA and SQIVND (reference sequence). The CDR3 DNA sequence: TGTGCCAGTAGTATGGGGCAGCGTAATGAAAAACTGTTTTTT. The encoded protein is CASSMGQRNEKLFF. The entire variable domain, with the rest obtained from reference TRBV19 and TRBJ1-4, is as follows: DGGITQSPKYLFRKEGQNVTLSCEQNLNHDAMYWYRQDPGQGLRLIYYSQIVNDFQKGDIAEGYSVSREKKESFPLTVTSAQKNPTAFYLCASSMGQRNEKLFFGSGTQLSVL.

This clone has just a few counts. This rearrangement joins TRBV9 to TRBJ1-3; a weak D match, TRBD1 (5 bases). There are 15 residues in the CDR3. Trimming removed 1 base from V and 0 bases from J, with 8 bases in between. The germline CDR1 and CDR2 sequences are SGDLS and YYNGEE. CDR3 bases: TGTGCCAGCAGCGTACAGGGTATCTCTGGAAACACCATATATTTT. This codes for CASSVQGISGNTIYF. Together with reference TRBV9 and TRBJ1-3, the CDR3 gives the full variable domain: DSGVTQTPKHLITATGQRVTLRCSPRSGDLSVYWYQQSLDQGLQFLIQYYNGEERAKGNILERFSAQQFPDLHSELNLSSLELGDSALYFCASSVQGISGNTIYFGEGSWLTVV.

The J gene is TRBJ2-2, the V gene TRBV7-2; TRBD2 agrees at 11 bases. The CDR3 is made up of 17 amino acids. V was clipped by 1 base and J by 7 bases; unmatched bases: 8. The germline V gene has CDR1 SGHTA and CDR2 FQGNSA. CDR3 loop: CASSLVILAGAGGELFF. CDR3 bases: TGTGCCAGCAGCTTAGTGATACTAGCGGGAGCCGGCGGGGAGCTGTTTTTT.

The V and J genes are TRBV3-1 (or the pseudogene TRBV3-2) and TRBJ2-3; D gene ambiguous. V dropped 0 bases and J dropped 7 bases, with 11 bases sitting between them. The CDR3 extends over 14 amino acids. Germline CDR1 LGHDT, CDR2 YNNKEL (reference sequence). CDR3 bases: TGTGCCAGCAGCCAAGACGCTATCACCCATACGCAGTATTTT. It yields the protein CASSQDAITHTQYF.

The table lists this clone with a count of one. The chain links TRBV5-6 to TRBJ2-3; 7 bases align to TRBD1. V gave up 0 bases and J gave up 5 bases; unmatched junction bases: 6. The V gene's germline CDR1 is SGHDT and CDR2 YYEEEE. CDR3 length: 15 residues. The CDR3 region has the DNA TGTGCCAGCAGCTTGGGCAGGGGGTTGAGAGATACGCAGTATTTT. It encodes CASSLGRGLRDTQYF.

The chain combines TRBV3-1 (or the pseudogene TRBV3-2) with TRBJ1-1; 10 nucleotides agree with TRBD1. After removal of 5 bases from V and 4 bases from J, the junction contained 7 bases not matched to a gene. The V gene's germline CDR1 is LGHDT and CDR2 YNNKEL (reference sequence). The CDR3 is 15 residues long. CDR3 coding DNA: TGTGCCAGCAGCTCACTCCGGGACAGGGGCACTGAAGCTTTCTTT. Protein product: CASSSLRDRGTEAFF.

The chain recombines TRBV7-2 with TRBJ2-2; TRBD2 is a possible D gene (5 bases). The V gene lost 7 bases and the J gene lost 4 bases, with 13 bases spanning the gap. Per the germline V gene, CDR1 is SGHTA and CDR2 is FQGNSA. This CDR3 has 14 amino acids. In DNA, the CDR3 is TGTGCCAGCACCCCCTGGGGAGTCACCGGGGAGCTGTTTTTT. Translating gives CASTPWGVTGELFF.

The rearrangement joins TRBV30 to TRBJ1-4; no firm D call. V lost 3 bases and J 0 bases, leaving 11 bases between the germline ends. The CDR3 length is 15 residues. Germline lookup yields CDR1 GTSNPN and CDR2 SVGIG (reference sequence). The CDR3 sequence is CAWSGSWATNEKLFF. The CDR3 nucleotides are TGTGCCTGGAGCGGGTCCTGGGCAACTAATGAAAAACTGTTTTTT.

The chain combines TRBV10-3 with TRBJ2-1, with 7 nucleotides matching TRBD2. V dropped 8 bases and J dropped 6; count of bases not matched to a gene: 10. Per the germline V gene, CDR1 is ENHRY and CDR2 is SYGVKD. The CDR3 length is 14 residues. The DNA of the CDR3 is TGTGCCATCGCCAAGCGGGGCCAAGGCAATGAGCAGTTCTTC. This codes for CAIAKRGQGNEQFF.

This clone was detected only once. The chain carries TRBV6-1 and TRBJ1-1, with D perhaps matching TRBD1 (6 bases). V shed 2 bases and J shed 4 bases, with 11 bases lying between them. Per the germline V gene, CDR1 is MNHNS and CDR2 is SASEGT. The CDR3 spans 14 residues. The CDR3: CASSETGSVTEAFF. The CDR3 region has the DNA TGTGCCAGCAGTGAAACAGGGTCGGTCACTGAAGCTTTCTTT.

The chain joins TRBV28 to TRBJ1-1, with 7 bases fitting TRBD1. The CDR3 consists of 13 residues. Germline V gene data show CDR1 as MDHEN and CDR2 as SYDVKM. Unmatched junction bases numbered 11, after V lost 7 bases and J lost 9 bases. CDR3 coding DNA: TGTGCCAGCATTGGGGACAGTTATCAGAAAGCTTTCTTT. This sequence encodes CASIGDSYQKAFF.

The chain couples TRBV6-2 or TRBV6-3 to TRBJ2-3; the match to TRBD2 covers 13 bases. The CDR3 sequence is 16 residues long. Germline V gene data show CDR1 as MNHEY and CDR2 as SVGEGT. V shed 4 bases and J 2 bases; nucleotides not matched to a gene: 3. CDR3 residues: CASSSGLAGTTDTQYF. In DNA, the CDR3 is TGTGCCAGCAGTTCGGGACTAGCGGGGACCACAGATACGCAGTATTTT.

This rearrangement joins TRBV10-2 to TRBJ2-1; TRBD2 is a possible D gene (7 bases). From germline, CDR1 is WSHSY and CDR2 SAAADI. The CDR3 sequence is 16 residues long. V lost 1 base to trimming and J lost 0 bases, with 10 bases between them. CDR3 region: CASSEWGGFSYNEQFF. CDR3 nucleotide sequence: TGCGCCAGCAGTGAGTGGGGGGGCTTCTCCTACAATGAGCAGTTCTTC.

The chain combines TRBV29-1 with TRBJ1-1, with TRBD1 matching 7 bases. V trimming: 6 bases; J trimming: 5 bases; junction bases outside the gene matches: 9. The CDR3 is made up of 13 amino acids. Per germline, CDR1 SQVTM and CDR2 ANQGSEA. This CDR3 reads CSVVKTGPTEAFF. CDR3 coding DNA: TGCAGCGTCGTTAAGACAGGGCCTACTGAAGCTTTCTTT.

This sequence joins TRBV24-1 and TRBJ1-5; 7 bases align to TRBD1. The V gene's germline CDR1 is KGHDR and CDR2 SFDVKD. Losses at the gene ends were 4 bases for V and 1 base for J; bases not matched to a gene: 6. There are 16 residues in the CDR3. The CDR3 loop reads CATSEATGRSNQPQHF. DNA of the CDR3: TGTGCCACCAGTGAAGCGACAGGGAGGAGCAATCAGCCCCAGCATTTT.

The J gene is TRBJ2-5, the V gene TRBV5-1, with 10 positions matching TRBD2. The V segment lost 3 bases and the J segment 4 bases; nucleotides outside the gene matches: 12. CDR1 is SGHRS and CDR2 is YFSETQ in the germline V gene. This CDR3 is built from 17 residues. The DNA for the CDR3 is TGCGCCAGCAGCTCACTACCGAGCGGGGGGGCCGTAGAGACCCAGTACTTC. Translation: CASSSLPSGGAVETQYF.